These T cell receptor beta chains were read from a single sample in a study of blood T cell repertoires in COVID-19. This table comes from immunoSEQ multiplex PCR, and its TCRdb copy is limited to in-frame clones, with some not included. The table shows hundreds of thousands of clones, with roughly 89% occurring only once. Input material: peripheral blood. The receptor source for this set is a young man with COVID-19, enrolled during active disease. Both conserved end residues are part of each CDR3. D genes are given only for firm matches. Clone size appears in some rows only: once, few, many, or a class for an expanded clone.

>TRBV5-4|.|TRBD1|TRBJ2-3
CASSLATGAGDTQYF
TGTGCCAGCAGCTTGGCGACAGGGGCAGGGGATACGCAGTATTTT
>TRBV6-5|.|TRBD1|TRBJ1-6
CASSYGDRRYNSPLHF
TGTGCCAGCAGTTACGGGGACAGGAGGTATAATTCACCCCTCCACTTT
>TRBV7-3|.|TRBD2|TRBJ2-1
CASSDNPGLGFNEQFF
TGTGCCAGCAGCGATAACCCGGGACTAGGATTCAATGAGCAGTTCTTC
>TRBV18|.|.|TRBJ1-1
CASSTGQGTEAFF
TGTGCCAGCTCAACAGGGCAGGGGACTGAAGCTTTCTTT
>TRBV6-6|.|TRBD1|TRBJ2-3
CASSQITGGEGLSTDTQYF
TGTGCCAGCAGTCAGATTACAGGGGGCGAGGGCCTCAGCACAGATACGCAGTATTTT
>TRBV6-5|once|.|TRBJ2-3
CASRPNSRDDTQYF
TGTGCCAGCAGACCTAACTCTAGAGACGATACGCAGTATTTT
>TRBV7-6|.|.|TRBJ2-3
CASSLATGSTDTQYF
TGTGCCAGCAGCTTAGCGACGGGAAGCACAGATACGCAGTATTTT
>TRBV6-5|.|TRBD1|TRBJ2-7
CASSTGQGLWYEQYF
TGTGCCAGCAGTACGGGACAGGGGCTCTGGTACGAGCAGTACTTC
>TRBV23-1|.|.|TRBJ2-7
CASSHPTLGAYEQYF
TGCGCCAGCAGTCATCCCACCTTAGGGGCGTACGAGCAGTACTTC
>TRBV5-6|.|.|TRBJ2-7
CASSFGQLEQYF
TGTGCCAGCAGCTTCGGACAACTCGAGCAGTACTTC
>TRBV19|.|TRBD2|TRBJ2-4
CASTTSGRGNIQYF
TGTGCCTCCACGACTAGCGGGAGAGGAAACATTCAGTACTTC
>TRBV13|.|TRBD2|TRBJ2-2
CASSPTGGDDGELFF
TGTGCCAGCAGCCCCACCGGGGGGGATGACGGGGAGCTGTTTTTT
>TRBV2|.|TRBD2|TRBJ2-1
CASSEGLAGAQGFF
TGTGCCAGCAGTGAGGGACTAGCGGGAGCCCAAGGGTTCTTC